The entry below gives a single T cell receptor beta chain sequence along with its context. Its specificity is not known. TCRdb's copy holds only in-frame clones and misses some; the assay was immunoSEQ multiplex PCR. The sample yields 55,000 to 75,000 clones, approximately 70% seen once. This sample is part of a study of vaccination effects on CD4 cells after COVID-19. At the level of the study: Each participant received a vaccine that was either BNT162b2 or mRNA-1273, given as two doses.

Viral peptide pool expansion of antigen-specific CD4+ T cells preceded sequencing in the ViraFEST assay. When less than 13 days of culture had elapsed, CD4+ T cells were isolated. Each vaccine recipient was nucleocapsid antibody negative and had no prior SARS-CoV-2 infection. They grew some 1.9 million PBMC in each well, adding 9.5 to 10 IU/ml IL-2 and 8 to 10 ug/ml peptides. On both days 3 and 7, half of the culture medium was replaced with IL-2 medium. Findings of the study overall: Marked clonal contraction was seen in infection- and vaccine-induced clones late after vaccination.

CDR1 is SGHAT, CDR2 FQDESV, per germline (reference sequence). V gave up 6 bases and J gave up 6 bases, with 8 bases separating them. This CDR3 spans 12 amino acids. This TCR was sampled from a human donor who received a COVID-19 vaccine. The input for sequencing was CD4+ T cells from PBMCs cultured with HCoV-OC43 spike peptides, taken before COVID-19 vaccination. Subset meaning: HCoV-OC43 spike overlapping peptide pool stimulation. V usage is TRBV11-1 and J usage is TRBJ2-2; a possible D gene is TRBD1 (6 bases). The CDR3 sequence: CASRYRAGELFF. CDR3 coding DNA: TGTGCCAGCAGGTACAGGGCCGGGGAGCTGTTTTTT. The whole variable domain, filled in from reference TRBV11-1 and TRBJ2-2, reads EAEVAQSPRYKITEKSQAVAFWCDPISGHATLYWYRQILGQGPELLVQFQDESVVDDSQLPKDRFSAERLKGVDSTLKIQPAELGDSAMYLCASRYRAGELFFGEGSRLTVL.